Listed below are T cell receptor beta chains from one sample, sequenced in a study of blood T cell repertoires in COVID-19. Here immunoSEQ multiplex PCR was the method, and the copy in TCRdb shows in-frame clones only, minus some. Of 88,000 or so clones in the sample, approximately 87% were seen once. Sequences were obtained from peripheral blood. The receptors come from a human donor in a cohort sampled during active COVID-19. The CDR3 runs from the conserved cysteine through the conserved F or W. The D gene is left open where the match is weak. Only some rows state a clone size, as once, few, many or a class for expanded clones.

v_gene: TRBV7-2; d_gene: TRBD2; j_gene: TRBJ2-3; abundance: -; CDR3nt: TGTGCCAGCAGCCCTAGCGGGGGGGCCGAGTGGACAGATACGCAGTATTTT; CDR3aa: CASSPSGGAEWTDTQYF
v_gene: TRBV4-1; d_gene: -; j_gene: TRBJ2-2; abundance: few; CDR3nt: TGCGCCAGCAGCCAAGATATGCAAGGGGCTCCGGGGGAGCTGTTTTTT; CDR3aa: CASSQDMQGAPGELFF
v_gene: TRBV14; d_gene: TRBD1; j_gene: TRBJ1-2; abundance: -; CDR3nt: TGTGCCAGCAGCCAGGACAGGTTCCAAATTTCGCGTGGCTACACCTTC; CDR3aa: CASSQDRFQISRGYTF
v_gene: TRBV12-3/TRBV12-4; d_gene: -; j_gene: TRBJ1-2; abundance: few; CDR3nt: TGTGCCAGCAGACAGCCCGCGGGCTATGGCTACACCTTC; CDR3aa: CASRQPAGYGYTF
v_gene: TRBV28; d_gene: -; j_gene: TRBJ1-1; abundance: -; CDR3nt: TGTGCCAGCGAACCACCGATGGGGGGGGAAACTGAAGCTTTCTTT; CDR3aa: CASEPPMGGETEAFF
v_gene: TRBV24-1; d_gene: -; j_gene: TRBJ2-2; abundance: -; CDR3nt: TGTGCCACCAGTGCCAGGTCGAACATCGGCACCGGGGAGCTGTTTTTT; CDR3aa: CATSARSNIGTGELFF
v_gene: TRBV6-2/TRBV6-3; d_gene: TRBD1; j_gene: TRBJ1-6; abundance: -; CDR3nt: TGTGCCAGCAGCCTAGACAGGGGCTATAATTCACCCCTCCACTTT; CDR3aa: CASSLDRGYNSPLHF
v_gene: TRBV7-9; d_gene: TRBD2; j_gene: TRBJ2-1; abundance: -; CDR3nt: TGTGCCAGCAGCATAGCGGGAGGGCCGACCAATGAGCAGTTCTTC; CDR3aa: CASSIAGGPTNEQFF
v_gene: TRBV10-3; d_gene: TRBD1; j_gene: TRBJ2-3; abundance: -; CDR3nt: TGTGCCATCACAGCCACCGGGACAGGGGCAGATACGCAGTATTTT; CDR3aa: CAITATGTGADTQYF
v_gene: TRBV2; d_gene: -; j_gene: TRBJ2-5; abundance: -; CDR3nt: TGTGCCAGCACCTTAGACAGGTCCGAGACCCAGTACTTC; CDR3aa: CASTLDRSETQYF